The 31 T cell receptor beta chains below all came from one sample that was sequenced in a study of blood T cell repertoires in COVID-19. Here immunoSEQ multiplex PCR was the method, and the copy in TCRdb shows in-frame clones only, minus some. The table has 100,000 to 150,000 clones, 86% seen once. The sample was peripheral blood. The receptors derive from a woman aged 70-85 years with COVID-19, enrolled during active disease.

This chain joins TRBV10-3 and TRBJ1-1; possibly TRBD1 for D (5 bases). Trimming cost V 8 bases and J 1 base, with 8 bases left between them. Germline-derived CDR1 and CDR2 are ENHRY and SYGVKD. This CDR3 spans 12 amino acids. CDR3 in DNA: TGTGCCATCGGGGCCCAGAACACTGAAGCTTTCTTT. Translating it yields CAIGAQNTEAFF.

The chain uses TRBV10-3 and TRBJ2-5, with 14 bases matching TRBD2. The J segment lost 4 bases and the V segment lost 6 bases, leaving 7 bases of the junction unmatched. Per the germline V gene, CDR1 is ENHRY and CDR2 is SYGVKD. This CDR3 has 16 amino acids. In nucleotides, the CDR3 is TGTGCCATCAGCGAGACTAGCGGGGGGGCCGGAGAGACCCAGTACTTC. Amino acids: CAISETSGGAGETQYF.

The rearrangement joins TRBV19 to TRBJ2-7; 10 nucleotides agree with TRBD2. Trimming removed 5 bases from V and 7 bases from J; junction bases left unmatched: 11. Germline CDR1 and CDR2: LNHDA and SQIVND (reference sequence). The CDR3 extends over 15 amino acids. Here the CDR3 reads CASSWVAGGRWEQYF. The DNA of the CDR3 is TGTGCCAGTAGTTGGGTAGCGGGGGGCCGGTGGGAGCAGTACTTC.

Points on this clone: This specimen includes other DNA sequences encoding the same CDR3. The chain links TRBV25-1 to TRBJ1-3, with D maybe TRBD1 (5 bases). The CDR3 runs 13 residues. The ends were cut back, 5 bases at V and 0 bases at J, with 5 bases in the middle. Looked up from germline, CDR1 is MGHDK and CDR2 is SYGVNS. The CDR3 DNA is TGTGCCAGCAGTCAGGGCTCTGGAAACACCATATATTTT. It is translated as CASSQGSGNTIYF.

The sample holds a few counts of this clone. The chain recombines TRBV6-1 with TRBJ1-3; D unclear. Germline V gene data show CDR1 as MNHNS and CDR2 as SASEGT. CDR3 length equals 14 residues. Trimming stripped 1 base from V and 2 bases from J, with 6 bases between. The CDR3 DNA reads as TGTGCCAGCAGTGAAGTGAGGGCTGGAAACACCATATATTTT. This encodes CASSEVRAGNTIYF.

The V gene is TRBV18, the J gene TRBJ1-3; D is undetermined. This CDR3 comprises 15 residues. Germline CDR1 KGHSH, CDR2 LQKENI. V lost 0 bases to trimming and J lost 0 bases, with 6 bases between them. This chain's CDR3 is CASSPPNYSGNTIYF. As DNA, the CDR3 is TGTGCCAGCTCACCACCGAACTACTCTGGAAACACCATATATTTT.

The chain couples TRBV2 to TRBJ1-1; 9 nucleotides match TRBD1. Trimming cost V 7 bases and J 8 bases; bases outside gene matches: 5. The CDR3 consists of 12 residues. Germline CDR1 and CDR2: SNHLY and FYNNEI. CDR3 amino acids: CASKTGGGEAFF. The DNA for the CDR3 is TGTGCCAGCAAGACAGGGGGTGGGGAAGCTTTCTTT.

The CDR3 reads CASRAAGPNYGYTF. The DNA for the CDR3 is TGTGCCAGCAGGGCGGCCGGCCCTAACTATGGCTACACCTTC. This chain connects TRBV25-1 to TRBJ1-2; D call uncertain. Trimming left V 6 bases short and J 0 bases short, with 11 bases between. This CDR3 has 14 amino acids. The germline CDR1 and CDR2 sequences are MGHDK and SYGVNS.

The CDR3 DNA reads TGTGCCAGCAGCTCGCTCGGGGGGGGCACTGAAGCTTTCTTT. Protein: CASSSLGGGTEAFF. V usage is TRBV7-2 and J usage is TRBJ1-1, with D perhaps matching TRBD1 (5 bases). The CDR3 is 14 residues long. Looked up from germline, CDR1 is SGHTA and CDR2 is FQGNSA. V was cut by 4 bases and J by 4 bases, with 13 bases left in between.

The gene calls are TRBV10-3 and TRBJ2-3; 10 positions agree with TRBD2. The CDR3 is 15 amino acids. CDR1 ENHRY and CDR2 SYGVKD come from the germline V gene. The ends lost 5 bases at V and 5 bases at J; junction bases unmatched: 7. CDR3 sequence: CAISRAGGPRDTQYF. CDR3 sequence (DNA): TGTGCCATCAGTAGAGCGGGGGGGCCGAGAGATACGCAGTATTTT.

V usage is TRBV19 and J usage is TRBJ1-2; maybe TRBD1 (6 bases). V was clipped by 8 bases and J by 4 bases, with 17 bases between them. The CDR3 is 14 amino acids. The germline gives CDR1 LNHDA, CDR2 SQIVND (reference sequence). The CDR3 is CASDSGVRSYGYTF. The CDR3 coding sequence is TGTGCCAGTGACTCAGGGGTGAGATCCTATGGCTACACCTTC. Complete variable domain (other parts from reference TRBV19 and TRBJ1-2): DGGITQSPKYLFRKEGQNVTLSCEQNLNHDAMYWYRQDPGQGLRLIYYSQIVNDFQKGDIAEGYSVSREKKESFPLTVTSAQKNPTAFYLCASDSGVRSYGYTFGSGTRLTVV.

The rearrangement joins TRBV28 to TRBJ1-4, with 7 bases lining up with TRBD1. The trim removed 5 bases at V and 6 bases at J, leaving 9 bases unmatched. The CDR3 is 15 residues long. From germline, CDR1 is MDHEN and CDR2 SYDVKM. CDR3 amino acids: CASSPPTGRDEKLFF. CDR3 coding DNA: TGTGCCAGCAGTCCTCCGACAGGGAGAGATGAAAAACTGTTTTTT.

This clone was detected only a few times. CDR3 sequence reads: CASSRGNEQYF. The CDR3 nucleotides read TGTGCCAGCAGTCGCGGCAACGAGCAGTACTTC. The chain has TRBV6-5 and TRBJ2-7; D is undetermined. Per germline, CDR1 MNHEY and CDR2 SVGAGI. The CDR3 covers 11 residues. Trimming removed 5 bases from V and 5 bases from J, with 7 bases in between.

V is TRBV7-2 and J is TRBJ1-2; perhaps TRBD1 as D (5 bases). In germline, CDR1 is SGHTA, CDR2 FQGNSA. The CDR3 covers 14 residues. V was clipped by 1 base and J by 8 bases, with 14 bases between them. CDR3 nucleotides: TGTGCCAGCAGCTTAGGAGGCGGGGCTCGGGGCTACACCTTC. Protein product: CASSLGGGARGYTF.

V gene TRBV5-6 combines with J gene TRBJ2-1; no firm D call. In germline, CDR1 is SGHDT, CDR2 YYEEEE. Trimming shortened V by 6 bases and J by 0 bases, and 16 bases separated the two germline ends. The CDR3 has 16 residues. DNA for the CDR3: TGTGCCAGCACCGCGTCTTTCCGAATCTCCTACAATGAGCAGTTCTTC. Translating it yields CASTASFRISYNEQFF.

The chain is built from TRBV5-6 and TRBJ2-3; 8 bases are shared with TRBD2. Germline V gives CDR1 SGHDT, CDR2 YYEEEE. The CDR3 extends over 17 amino acids. With V trimmed by 0 bases and J by 6 bases, 12 bases remained unmatched. Here the CDR3 DNA reads TGTGCCAGCAGCTTGGCCTTGCGGGGGGCGCCCCCGGATACGCAGTATTTT. It specifies CASSLALRGAPPDTQYF.

The table lists this clone with a few counts. The V call is TRBV12-5, the J call TRBJ2-1; TRBD2 aligns across 11 bases. CDR1 LGHNT and CDR2 FRNRAP come from the germline V gene. Trimming at V came to 5 bases and at J to 2 bases, leaving 2 bases not matched to a gene. The CDR3 loop spans 15 amino acids. In nucleotides, the CDR3 is TGTGCTAGTGGTCCTAGCGGGGGGACCTACAATGAGCAGTTCTTC. Protein sequence: CASGPSGGTYNEQFF.

This rearrangement joins TRBV6-2 or TRBV6-3 to TRBJ1-3; no clear D gene. Germline V CDR1 and CDR2: MNHEY, SVGEGT. Trimming pared 2 bases from V and 2 bases from J, leaving 13 bases between. The CDR3 has 16 residues. The CDR3 is CASSYKIGGTGNTIYF. The CDR3 coding sequence is TGTGCCAGCAGTTACAAGATCGGAGGAACTGGAAACACCATATATTTT.

The chain recombines TRBV6-5 with TRBJ1-6, with TRBD1 identical over 7 bases. The CDR3 is made up of 14 amino acids. The V gene's germline CDR1 is MNHEY and CDR2 SVGAGI. Unmatched junction bases numbered 10, after V lost 7 bases and J lost 10 bases. The CDR3 DNA is TGTGCCAGCACCGGGACAGCTGGTGGGTCACCCCTCCACTTT. Protein product: CASTGTAGGSPLHF.

The CDR3, as DNA: TGTGCCAGCAGTCCTGGGGACAGGGCCAACACTGAAGCTTTCTTT. Translating it yields CASSPGDRANTEAFF. V gene TRBV28 combines with J gene TRBJ1-1; 9 nucleotides match TRBD1. V lost 5 bases to trimming and J lost 2 bases; unmatched junction nucleotides: 6. CDR1 and CDR2 from the germline V gene are MDHEN and SYDVKM. The CDR3 runs 15 residues.

The chain carries TRBV11-2 and TRBJ1-4; 7 bases are shared with TRBD1. This CDR3 has 15 amino acids. V lost 2 bases, J lost 8 bases, and 8 bases stayed unmatched. The germline CDR1 and CDR2 sequences are SGHAT and FQNNGV. CDR3 in amino acids: CASSLLRQGGEKLFF. As DNA, the CDR3 is TGTGCCAGCAGCTTACTCCGACAGGGCGGGGAAAAACTGTTTTTT.

V usage is TRBV6-5 and J usage is TRBJ1-1, with TRBD1 matching 7 bases. This CDR3 spans 15 amino acids. The ends lost 0 bases at V and 5 bases at J; junction bases unmatched: 6. Germline V CDR1 and CDR2: MNHEY, SVGAGI. CDR3 bases: TGTGCCAGCAGTTACTCGCGACAGGGTCGAACTGAAGCTTTCTTT. Residues: CASSYSRQGRTEAFF.

There are a few counts of this clone. J is TRBJ2-7 and V is TRBV3-1 (or the pseudogene TRBV3-2); D perhaps matches TRBD1 (6 bases). Trimming pared 4 bases from V and 7 bases from J, leaving 8 bases between. The CDR3 is 11 amino acids. From germline, CDR1 is LGHDT and CDR2 YNNKEL (reference sequence). As DNA, the CDR3 is TGTGCCAGCAGCCGGGGGCGGGAGCAGTACTTC. Translating it yields CASSRGREQYF.

V is TRBV2 and J is TRBJ2-7; weak D call: TRBD2 (5 bases). With 9 bases removed from V and 1 base from J, the gap between germline ends came to 10 bases. The CDR3 is 12 residues long. Germline loops: CDR1 SNHLY, CDR2 FYNNEI. The CDR3 reads CASKLESYEQYF. DNA of the CDR3: TGTGCCAGTAAACTAGAGTCCTACGAGCAGTACTTC.

To note about this clone: Germline and junction disagree at one end, which may indicate a read error. The V and J genes are TRBV3-1 (or the pseudogene TRBV3-2) and TRBJ2-5, with 13 positions matching TRBD2. Germline lookup yields CDR1 LGHDT and CDR2 YNNKEL (reference sequence). This CDR3 spans 14 amino acids. The CDR3 DNA is TGTGCCAGCAGCCAAGACTTTGGGGGGACTAGCGGGGACTTC. Translated: CASSQDFGGTSGDF.

This rearrangement joins TRBV27 to TRBJ2-7; 7 bases line up with TRBD1. The germline V gene encodes CDR1 MNHEY and CDR2 SMNVEV (reference sequence). The CDR3 length is 17 residues. V lost 3 bases and J lost 2; bases outside the gene matches: 13. CDR3 coding DNA: TGTGCCAGCAGTTTCGGGTCGGAAGGACAGGCGGCCTACGAGCAGTACTTC. This sequence encodes CASSFGSEGQAAYEQYF.

This clone was picked up one time. The chain couples TRBV2 to TRBJ1-2, with 7 bases identical to TRBD1. CDR1 is SNHLY, CDR2 FYNNEI, per germline. The CDR3 runs 14 residues. The trim removed 4 bases at V and 4 bases at J, leaving 6 bases unmatched. CDR3 residues: CASSGGQAAYGYTF. The CDR3 DNA follows: TGTGCCAGCAGTGGAGGACAGGCCGCCTATGGCTACACCTTC.

The table lists this clone with a few counts. This sequence joins TRBV7-6 and TRBJ2-5; TRBD1 matches at 8 bases. With 5 bases clipped from V and 5 bases from J, the junction kept 13 bases outside the gene matches. The CDR3 is made up of 16 amino acids. Germline V gene sequence: CDR1 SGHVS, CDR2 FNYEAQ. The CDR3 DNA reads as TGTGCCAGCAGCCAGACAGGGGCGCGGGTTTCGGAGACCCAGTACTTC. Its translation: CASSQTGARVSETQYF.

The chain recombines TRBV6-4 with TRBJ1-1; weak D call: TRBD1 (6 bases). The CDR3 runs 13 residues. Trimming left V 5 bases short and J 3 bases short, with 10 bases between. Germline V gene lookup returns CDR1 MRHNA and CDR2 SNTAGT. CDR3 region: CASSPRGDTEAFF. CDR3 nucleotides: TGTGCCAGCAGTCCCAGGGGTGACACTGAAGCTTTCTTT.

The V and J genes are TRBV20-1 and TRBJ1-2, with 8 bases lining up with TRBD1. The trim removed 3 bases at V and 7 bases at J, leaving 1 base unmatched. In germline, CDR1 is DFQATT, CDR2 SNEGSKA (reference sequence). There are 11 residues in the CDR3. CDR3 nucleotides: TGCAGTGCTAGGGGACAGGTTGGCTACACCTTC. The encoded protein is CSARGQVGYTF.

The gene calls are TRBV11-2 and TRBJ2-1, with 16 bases lining up with TRBD2. The CDR3 runs to 19 residues. The V gene's germline CDR1 is SGHAT and CDR2 FQNNGV. V lost 5 bases, J lost 3 bases, and 10 bases stayed unmatched. Here the CDR3 DNA reads TGTGCCAGCAGCCCGCATCCGGGACTAGCGGGGGGGCGCTACAATGAGCAGTTCTTC. Its translation is CASSPHPGLAGGRYNEQFF.